This T cell receptor beta chain stems from a study of blood T cell repertoires in COVID-19. This table comes from immunoSEQ multiplex PCR, and its TCRdb copy is limited to in-frame clones, with some not included. The sample has roughly 130,000 clones, roughly 90% seen once. Germline CDR1 reads SGHAT; CDR2 reads FQNNGV. Losses at the gene ends were 4 bases for V and 9 bases for J; bases not matched to a gene: 7. This CDR3 is 15 amino acids long. Assignments of participants to cohorts depended upon their own reported clinical history. The V call is TRBV11-2, the J call TRBJ1-6, with 9 bases identical to TRBD1. The sequencing input was PBMCs or T cells enriched from blood (not recorded which). This receptor was obtained from a woman aged 50 to 60 who had recovered from COVID-19. DNA for the CDR3: TGTGCCAGCAGCTCCTCGGACAGGGGAAGTTCACCCCTCCACTTT. The encoded protein is CASSSSDRGSSPLHF.